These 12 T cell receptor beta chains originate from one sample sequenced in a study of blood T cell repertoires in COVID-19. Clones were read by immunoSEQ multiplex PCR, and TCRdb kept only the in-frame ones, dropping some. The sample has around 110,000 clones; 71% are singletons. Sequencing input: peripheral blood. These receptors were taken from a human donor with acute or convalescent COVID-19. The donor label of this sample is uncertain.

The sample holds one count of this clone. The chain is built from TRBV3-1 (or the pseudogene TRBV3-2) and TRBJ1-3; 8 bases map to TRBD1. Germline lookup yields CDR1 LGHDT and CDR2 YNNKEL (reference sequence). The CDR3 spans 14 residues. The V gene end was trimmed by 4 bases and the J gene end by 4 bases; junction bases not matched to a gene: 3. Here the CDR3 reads CASSLQGAGNTIYF. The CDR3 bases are TGTGCCAGCAGCCTGCAGGGGGCGGGAAACACCATATATTTT.

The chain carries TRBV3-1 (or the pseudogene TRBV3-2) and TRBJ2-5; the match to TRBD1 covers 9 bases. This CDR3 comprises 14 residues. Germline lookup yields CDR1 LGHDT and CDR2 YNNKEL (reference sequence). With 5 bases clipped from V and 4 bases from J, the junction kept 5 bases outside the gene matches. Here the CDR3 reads CASSYTGGGETQYF. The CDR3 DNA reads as TGTGCCAGCAGCTATACAGGGGGCGGAGAGACCCAGTACTTC.

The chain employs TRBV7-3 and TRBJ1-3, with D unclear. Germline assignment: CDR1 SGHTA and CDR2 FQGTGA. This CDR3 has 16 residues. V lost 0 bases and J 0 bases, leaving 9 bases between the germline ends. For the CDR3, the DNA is TGTGCCAGCAGCTTAACGCCGGGGATCTCTGGAAACACCATATATTTT. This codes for CASSLTPGISGNTIYF. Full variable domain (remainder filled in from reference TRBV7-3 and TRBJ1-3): GAGVSQTPSNKVTEKGKYVELRCDPISGHTALYWYRQSLGQGPEFLIYFQGTGAADDSGLPNDRFFAVRPEGSVSTLKIQRTERGDSAVYLCASSLTPGISGNTIYFGEGSWLTVV.

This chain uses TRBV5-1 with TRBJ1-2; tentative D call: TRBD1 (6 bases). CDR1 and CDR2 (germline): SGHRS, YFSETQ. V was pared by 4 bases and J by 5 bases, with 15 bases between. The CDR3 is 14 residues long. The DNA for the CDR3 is TGCGCCAGCAGCCCCGGGGGGGGCGGTTATGGCTACACCTTC. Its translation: CASSPGGGGYGYTF.

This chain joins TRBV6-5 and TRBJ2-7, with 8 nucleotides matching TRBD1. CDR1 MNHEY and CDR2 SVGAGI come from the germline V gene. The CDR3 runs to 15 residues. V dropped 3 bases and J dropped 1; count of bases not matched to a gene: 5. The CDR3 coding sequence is TGTGCCAGCAGTTATGACAGGGGTGGTTCCTACGAGCAGTACTTC. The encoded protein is CASSYDRGGSYEQYF.

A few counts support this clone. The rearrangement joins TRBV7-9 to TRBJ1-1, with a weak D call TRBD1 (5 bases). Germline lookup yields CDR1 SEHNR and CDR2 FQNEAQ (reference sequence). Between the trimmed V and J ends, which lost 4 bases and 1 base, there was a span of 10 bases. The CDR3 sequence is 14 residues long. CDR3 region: CASSSRGGNTEAFF. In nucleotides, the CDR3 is TGTGCCAGCAGCTCAAGGGGTGGGAACACTGAAGCTTTCTTT.

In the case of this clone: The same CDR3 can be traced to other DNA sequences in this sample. The CDR3 sequence is CASSALETQYF. CDR3 DNA sequence: TGTGCCAGCAGTGCACTAGAGACCCAGTACTTC. The V call is TRBV2, the J call TRBJ2-5, with D uncertain. This CDR3 has 11 amino acids. CDR1 and CDR2 (germline): SNHLY, FYNNEI. The ends were cut back, 4 bases at V and 4 bases at J, with 4 bases in the middle. Drawing the rest from reference TRBV2 and TRBJ2-5, the complete variable domain is EPEVTQTPSHQVTQMGQEVILRCVPISNHLYFYWYRQILGQKVEFLVSFYNNEISEKSEIFDDQFSVERPDGSNFTLKIRSTKLEDSAMYFCASSALETQYFGPGTRLLVL.

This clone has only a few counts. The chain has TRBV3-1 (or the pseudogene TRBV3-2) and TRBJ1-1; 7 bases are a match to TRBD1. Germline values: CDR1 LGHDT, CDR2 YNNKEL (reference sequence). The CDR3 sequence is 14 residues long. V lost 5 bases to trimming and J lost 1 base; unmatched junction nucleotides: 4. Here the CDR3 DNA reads TGTGCCAGCAGCGCTAGGGGGCGGAACACTGAAGCTTTCTTT. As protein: CASSARGRNTEAFF.

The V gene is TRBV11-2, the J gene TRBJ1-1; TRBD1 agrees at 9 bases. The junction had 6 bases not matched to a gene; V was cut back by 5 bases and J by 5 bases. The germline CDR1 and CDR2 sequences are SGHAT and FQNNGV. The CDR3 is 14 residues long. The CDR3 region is CASSSGTGLTEAFF. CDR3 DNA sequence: TGTGCCAGCAGCAGCGGGACAGGGTTGACTGAAGCTTTCTTT.

The CDR3 here is CASSLGGPGQGLSGANVLTF. The CDR3 coding sequence is TGCGCCAGCAGCTTGGGGGGACCGGGACAGGGCCTCTCTGGGGCCAACGTCCTGACTTTC. The chain combines TRBV5-1 with TRBJ2-6; TRBD1 agrees at 9 bases. After removal of 0 bases from V and 0 bases from J, the junction contained 10 bases not matched to a gene. This CDR3 spans 20 amino acids. The germline V gene encodes CDR1 SGHRS and CDR2 YFSETQ.

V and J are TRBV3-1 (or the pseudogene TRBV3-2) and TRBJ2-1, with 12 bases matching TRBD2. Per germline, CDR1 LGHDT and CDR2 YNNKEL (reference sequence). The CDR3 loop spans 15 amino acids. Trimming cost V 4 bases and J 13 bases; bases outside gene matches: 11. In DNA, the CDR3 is TGTGCCAGCAGCCCACAACCTAGCGGGGGGGACCCTCAGTTCTTC. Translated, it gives CASSPQPSGGDPQFF.

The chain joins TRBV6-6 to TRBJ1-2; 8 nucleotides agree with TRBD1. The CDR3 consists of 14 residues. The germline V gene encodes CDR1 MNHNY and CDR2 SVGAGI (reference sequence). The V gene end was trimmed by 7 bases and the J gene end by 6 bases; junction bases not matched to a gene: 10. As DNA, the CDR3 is TGTGCCAGCACTCGTGGACAGGGCGTCAATGGCTACACCTTC. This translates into CASTRGQGVNGYTF.